This entry lists 16 T cell receptor beta chains sequenced from one sample in a study of spatial heterogeneity in lung cancer. Study results and limitations: Tumor mutation count correlated with how many alpha and beta TCRs expanded intratumorally.

TCRdb re-derived calls from the 5' RACE reads in MiXCR, one entry per CDR3 protein. The sample shows under 15,000 distinct CDR3 sequences, 4% to 6% of them seen only once. Antigens for these TCRs are unknown. Sample time point: sample taken at primary tumor resection. Sequenced material: lung tumor tissue, taken at surgery. Receptors were obtained from a male donor with early-stage non-small cell lung cancer.

This clonotype has a handful of counts. A much larger clone differs by one base, so this may be a read error. This chain links TRBV12-3 or TRBV12-4 with TRBJ1-5, with TRBD1 matching 7 bases. The CDR3 totals 15 residues. J was trimmed by 9 bases and V by 0 bases; bases with no gene match: 8. The CDR3 coding sequence is TGTGCCAGCAGTTTAGCCGGGACAGTCGAGCCGCCCCAGCATTTT. Protein sequence: CASSLAGTVEPPQHF.

This rearrangement joins TRBV3-1 to TRBJ2-1, with 8 bases aligning to TRBD2. The CDR3 is 17 amino acids. Germline V gene sequence: CDR1 LGHDT, CDR2 YNNKEL (reference sequence). The V and J ends lost 0 bases and 3 bases, in that order; junction bases with no gene match: 7. CDR3 residues: CASSQDKERGRYNEQFF. The CDR3 DNA reads as TGTGCCAGCAGCCAAGATAAGGAGCGGGGGCGCTACAATGAGCAGTTCTTC.

This clonotype was counted many times. This chain uses TRBV7-9 with TRBJ2-1, with a tentative D call TRBD1 (6 bases). Trimming took off 7 bases at V and 6 bases at J, with 13 bases between the two ends. Germline V gene data show CDR1 as SEHNR and CDR2 as FQNEAQ (reference sequence). The CDR3 consists of 13 residues. CDR3 sequence (DNA): TGTGCCAGCAAACAGGGCGGAGCCAATGAGCAGTTCTTC. Its translation: CASKQGGANEQFF.

This clonotype was seen ten or more times. The rearrangement joins TRBV6-6 to TRBJ1-2; the D is unclear. This CDR3 has 13 amino acids. Trimming removed 4 bases from V and 4 bases from J, with 10 bases in between. CDR1 is MNHNY, CDR2 SVGAGI, per germline (reference sequence). The DNA for the CDR3 is TGTGCCAGCAGTTCGGAAGTCTTCTATGGCTACACCTTC. Residues: CASSSEVFYGYTF.

This clonotype was found many times. The chain has TRBV27 and TRBJ1-2, with D perhaps TRBD1 (5 bases). Trimming stripped 5 bases from V and 3 bases from J, with 10 bases between. Germline CDR1 reads MNHEY; CDR2 reads SMNVEV (reference sequence). This CDR3 has 13 amino acids. The CDR3, as DNA: TGTGCCAGCAGTCCCGGGACGGACTATGGCTACACCTTC. This encodes CASSPGTDYGYTF.

This clonotype was seen ten or more times. This sequence joins TRBV24-1 and TRBJ2-3, with 10 bases identical to TRBD1. V lost 4 bases to trimming and J lost 5 bases; unmatched junction nucleotides: 2. The CDR3 is 14 amino acids. Germline CDR1 reads KGHDR; CDR2 reads SFDVKD. For the CDR3, the DNA is TGTGCCACCAGTGAGAGGGACAGGGGAGATACGCAGTATTTT. The encoded protein is CATSERDRGDTQYF.

This clonotype was recorded at least ten times. This chain joins TRBV29-1 and TRBJ1-2; D is possibly TRBD1 (5 bases). V lost 3 bases to trimming and J lost 6 bases, with 8 bases between them. This CDR3 comprises 11 residues. The germline V gene has CDR1 SQVTM and CDR2 ANQGSEA. As DNA, the CDR3 is TGCAGCGTTGAGTTGGGGGATGGCTACACCTTC. It is translated as CSVELGDGYTF.

This clonotype was counted many times. The genes are TRBV7-2 and TRBJ1-1; 7 positions agree with TRBD1. The germline CDR1 and CDR2 sequences are SGHTA and FQGNSA. V lost 1 base, J lost 8 bases, and 7 bases stayed unmatched. The CDR3 is 14 amino acids. The CDR3 here is CASSLGTGLAEAFF. The CDR3, as DNA: TGTGCCAGCAGCTTAGGGACAGGACTGGCGGAAGCTTTCTTT.

In its sample, this clonotype was seen many times. This rearrangement joins TRBV5-1 to TRBJ1-1, with D unresolved. Between the trimmed V and J ends, which lost 2 bases and 0 bases, there was a span of 17 bases. The germline CDR1 and CDR2 sequences are SGHRS and YFSETQ. CDR3 length equals 17 residues. Here the CDR3 reads CASSLSPDGYMNTEAFF. CDR3 bases: TGCGCCAGCAGCTTAAGTCCGGACGGCTACATGAACACTGAAGCTTTCTTT.

V is TRBV20-1 and J is TRBJ2-4; TRBD2 might be the D (5 bases). V lost 0 bases to trimming and J lost 4 bases, with 16 bases between them. Germline V gene lookup returns CDR1 DFQATT and CDR2 SNEGSKA (reference sequence). This CDR3 is 16 amino acids long. The CDR3 DNA sequence: TGCAGTGCTAGAGACCCCAATGACCTAGCTAAAAACATTCAGTACTTC. Translating gives CSARDPNDLAKNIQYF.

This clonotype was detected many times. This chain joins TRBV10-3 and TRBJ2-5; 10 bases align to TRBD1. J gave up 2 bases and V 6 bases, and 0 bases lay outside the gene matches. The CDR3 is made up of 13 amino acids. Germline assignment: CDR1 ENHRY and CDR2 SYGVKD. The CDR3 nucleotides are TGTGCCATCAGGGGACAGGGGCAAGAGACCCAGTACTTC. Its protein is CAIRGQGQETQYF.

This clonotype was seen ten or more times. The chain is built from TRBV6-1 and TRBJ2-7; D gene unclear. Looked up from germline, CDR1 is MNHNS and CDR2 is SASEGT. V was shortened by 7 bases and J by 5 bases, with 18 bases between the two germline ends. CDR3 length: 14 amino acids. CDR3 bases: TGTGCCAGCACCAGAATCCCTAATGGGGACGAGCAGTACGTC. Translated, it gives CASTRIPNGDEQYV.

The table lists this clonotype with many counts. The CDR3 reads CASTDPDVEAFF. The CDR3 DNA follows: TGTGCCAGCACGGACCCGGACGTTGAAGCTTTCTTT. The V and J genes are TRBV6-2 or TRBV6-3 and TRBJ1-1, with D unclear. Per germline, CDR1 MNHEY and CDR2 SVGEGT. The CDR3 consists of 12 residues. The ends were cut back, 7 bases at V and 7 bases at J, with 13 bases in the middle.

This clonotype has at least ten counts. The V and J genes are TRBV18 and TRBJ2-7; 10 nucleotides agree with TRBD1. Germline lookup yields CDR1 KGHSH and CDR2 LQKENI. Trimming removed 6 bases from V and 0 bases from J; junction bases left unmatched: 5. The CDR3 runs 15 residues. The CDR3 loop reads CASSYGTGDSYEQYV. CDR3 bases: TGTGCCAGCTCCTACGGGACAGGGGACTCCTACGAGCAGTACGTC.

This clonotype was seen at least ten times. The chain uses TRBV5-4 and TRBJ2-5; the D gene could be TRBD1 or TRBD2 (5 bases each). Germline values: CDR1 SGHNT, CDR2 YYREEE (reference sequence). This CDR3 has 13 amino acids. Trimming stripped 4 bases from V and 5 bases from J, with 12 bases between. CDR3: CASSGTKRETQYF. CDR3 bases: TGTGCCAGCAGCGGGACCAAGCGGGAGACCCAGTACTTC. The entire variable domain, with the rest obtained from reference TRBV5-4 and TRBJ2-5, is as follows: ETGVTQSPTHLIKTRGQQVTLRCSSQSGHNTVSWYQQALGQGPQFIFQYYREEENGRGNFPPRFSGLQFPNYSSELNVNALELDDSALYLCASSGTKRETQYFGPGTRLLVL.

This clonotype has a count of ten or more. This chain connects TRBV25-1 to TRBJ1-1; 9 bases match TRBD1. V shed 6 bases and J 1 base; nucleotides not matched to a gene: 0. The CDR3 loop spans 13 amino acids. Germline V gene data show CDR1 as MGHDK and CDR2 as SYGVNS. CDR3 loop: CASRGQGNTEAFF. The CDR3 coding sequence is TGTGCCAGCAGGGGACAGGGGAACACTGAAGCTTTCTTT.